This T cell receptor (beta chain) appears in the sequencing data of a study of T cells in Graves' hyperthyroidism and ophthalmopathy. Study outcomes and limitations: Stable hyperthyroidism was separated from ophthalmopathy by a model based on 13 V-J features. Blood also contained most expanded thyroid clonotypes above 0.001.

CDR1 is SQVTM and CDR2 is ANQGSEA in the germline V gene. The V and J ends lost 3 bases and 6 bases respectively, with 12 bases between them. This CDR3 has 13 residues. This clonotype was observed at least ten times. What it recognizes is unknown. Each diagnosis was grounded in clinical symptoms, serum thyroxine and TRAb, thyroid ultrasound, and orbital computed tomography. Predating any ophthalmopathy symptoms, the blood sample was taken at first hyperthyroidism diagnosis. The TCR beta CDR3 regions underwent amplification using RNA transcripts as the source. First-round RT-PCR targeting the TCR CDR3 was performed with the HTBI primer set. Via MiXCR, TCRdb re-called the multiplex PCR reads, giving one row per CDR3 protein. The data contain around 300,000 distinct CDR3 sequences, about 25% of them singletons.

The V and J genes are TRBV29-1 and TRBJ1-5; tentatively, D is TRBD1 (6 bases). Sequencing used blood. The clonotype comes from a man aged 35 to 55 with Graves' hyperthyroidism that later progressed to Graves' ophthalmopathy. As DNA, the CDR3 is TGCAGCGTTGAGGACAGCGGGGGTCAGCCCCAGCATTTT. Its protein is CSVEDSGGQPQHF.